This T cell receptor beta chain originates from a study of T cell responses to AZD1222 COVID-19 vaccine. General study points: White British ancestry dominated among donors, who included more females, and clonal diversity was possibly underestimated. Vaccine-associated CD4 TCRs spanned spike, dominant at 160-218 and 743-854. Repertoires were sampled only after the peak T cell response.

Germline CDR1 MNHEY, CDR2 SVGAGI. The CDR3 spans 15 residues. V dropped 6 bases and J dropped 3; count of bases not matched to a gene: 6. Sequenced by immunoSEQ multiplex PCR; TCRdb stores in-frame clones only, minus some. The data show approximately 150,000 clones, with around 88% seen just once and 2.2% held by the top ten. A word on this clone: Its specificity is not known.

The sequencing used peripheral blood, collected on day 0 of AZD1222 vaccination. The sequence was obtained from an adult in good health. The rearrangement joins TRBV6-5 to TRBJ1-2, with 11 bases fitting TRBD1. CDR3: CASRRPGQGDYGYTF. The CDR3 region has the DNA TGTGCCAGCAGGAGACCGGGACAGGGGGACTATGGCTACACCTTC.